The sequence of this T cell receptor beta chain was determined in a study of cytomegalovirus exposure and HLA in healthy donors. General study results and limits: Most CMV-associated TCR beta chains appeared HLA-restricted in a later analysis.

This clone has more than one count but fewer than ten. Its antigen remains unknown. Amplification used 60 Vbeta primers and 13 Jbeta primers. Using immunoSEQ multiplex PCR, the repertoire was profiled, and TCRdb retains in-frame clones only, with some absent. The table has tens of thousands of clones, 60% to 85% seen once. Losses at the gene ends were 4 bases for V and 3 bases for J; bases not matched to a gene: 0. The CDR3 spans 13 residues. Looked up from germline, CDR1 is ENHRY and CDR2 is SYGVKD. This TCR was sampled from a man aged 35 to 55 in good health and CMV-seronegative. Input material: PBMCs. The chain joins TRBV10-3 to TRBJ1-2; TRBD1 matches at 9 bases. The CDR3 sequence is CAISGTGDYGYTF. In nucleotides, the CDR3 is TGTGCCATCAGTGGGACAGGGGACTATGGCTACACCTTC.